This TCR beta chain was recovered during a study of T cell changes during pregnancy in multiple sclerosis. The germline V and J ends were trimmed by 1 base and 3 bases, with 21 bases remaining between them. The CDR3 is made up of 18 amino acids. CDR1 LGHNA and CDR2 YNFKEQ come from the germline V gene. TCRdb's table, derived via immunoSEQ multiplex PCR, lists solely in-frame clones and lacks some. The table shows tens of thousands of clones, with 85% to 90% occurring only once. This sequence originates from a female donor with multiple sclerosis, enrolled in a pregnancy study. Sequencing was performed on CD4+ T cells from peripheral blood mononuclear cells, taken in the first trimester of pregnancy. The chain couples TRBV4-2 to TRBJ2-5; perhaps TRBD1 as D (5 bases). CDR3 residues: CASSQGESLLKGKETQYF. The CDR3 DNA sequence: TGTGCCAGCAGCCAAGGTGAAAGTCTACTAAAGGGGAAAGAGACCCAGTACTTC.